The 17 T cell receptor beta chains in this list originate from one sample, sequenced in a study of T cell repertoires in cytomegalovirus infection. TCRdb used MiXCR to reprocess the reads, holding one entry per CDR3 protein. The sample records about 350,000 distinct CDR3 sequences, about 35% being singletons. The antigens for these receptors are not known. Sequenced material: cultured PBMCs, taken from culture after CMV antigen stimulation. The receptors shown here come from a human donor in good health (CMV status not recorded). Some clones in this sample may be carry-over from other donors' samples.

The chain links TRBV12-3 or TRBV12-4 to TRBJ2-2, with TRBD2 matching 8 bases. With 6 bases clipped from V and 7 bases from J, the junction kept 7 bases outside the gene matches. This CDR3 spans 14 amino acids. Written as DNA, the CDR3 is TGTGCCAGCAGCGCGAGCGGGAGTCACGGGGAGCTGTTTTTT. Its translation: CASSASGSHGELFF.

The chain couples TRBV7-9 to TRBJ2-1; TRBD2 matches at 8 bases. The CDR3 sequence is 17 residues long. The junction had 10 bases not matched to a gene; V was cut back by 4 bases and J by 2 bases. Germline CDR1 is SEHNR and CDR2 is FQNEAQ (reference sequence). The CDR3 DNA sequence: TGTGCCAGCAGCTCCACCGGGGGCGGGAGGACCTACAATGAGCAGTTCTTC. This translates into CASSSTGGGRTYNEQFF.

This chain uses TRBV19 with TRBJ2-5; 7 nucleotides agree with TRBD1. The CDR3 loop spans 12 amino acids. V shed 4 bases, J shed 9 bases, and the junction held 5 bases outside the gene matches. Germline V gene sequence: CDR1 LNHDA, CDR2 SQIVND (reference sequence). This CDR3 reads CASSKLGTAQYF. Written as DNA, the CDR3 is TGTGCCAGTAGTAAACTCGGGACAGCCCAGTACTTC. The full variable domain, its missing parts supplied by reference TRBV19 and TRBJ2-5, is DGGITQSPKYLFRKEGQNVTLSCEQNLNHDAMYWYRQDPGQGLRLIYYSQIVNDFQKGDIAEGYSVSREKKESFPLTVTSAQKNPTAFYLCASSKLGTAQYFGPGTRLLVL.

This clonotype was seen a few times. The rearrangement links TRBV4-1 to TRBJ2-1; no definite D call. The CDR3 has 15 amino acids. V was shortened by 1 base and J by 2 bases, with 9 bases between the two germline ends. Germline values: CDR1 MGHRA, CDR2 YSYEKL. The CDR3 nucleotides are TGCGCCAGCAGCCAAGCGGCGATCCCCTACAATGAGCAGTTCTTC. Its translation is CASSQAAIPYNEQFF.

This chain joins TRBV4-2 and TRBJ1-5, with D tentatively TRBD1 (5 bases). Germline assignment: CDR1 LGHNA and CDR2 YNFKEQ. The CDR3 extends over 16 amino acids. The germline V and J ends were trimmed by 3 bases and 2 bases, with 14 bases remaining between them. The CDR3 sequence: CASSQFTGPGNQPQHF. CDR3 in DNA: TGTGCCAGCAGCCAGTTTACAGGACCGGGCAATCAGCCCCAGCATTTT.

The chain couples TRBV5-6 to TRBJ1-5; TRBD1 agrees at 12 bases. V was pared by 0 bases and J by 5 bases, with 3 bases of the junction left unmatched. CDR3 length: 16 amino acids. Germline V lookup: CDR1 SGHDT, CDR2 YYEEEE. The CDR3, as DNA: TGTGCCAGCAGCTTGGGGGACAGGGGGCTTGATCAGCCCCAGCATTTT. This codes for CASSLGDRGLDQPQHF.

The CDR3 nucleotides are TGTGCCAGCAGCTTGGAACAGGGAATCAATCAGCCCCAGCATTTT. Amino acid sequence: CASSLEQGINQPQHF. This chain joins TRBV5-5 and TRBJ1-5, with a weak D call TRBD1 (6 bases). The length of the CDR3 is 15 residues. The germline gives CDR1 SGHKS, CDR2 YYEKEE (reference sequence). Trimming pared 0 bases from V and 3 bases from J, leaving 10 bases between.

J is TRBJ1-4 and V is TRBV7-9; 9 bases map to TRBD1. The germline V gene has CDR1 SEHNR and CDR2 FQNEAQ (reference sequence). This CDR3 has 17 residues. The V segment lost 2 bases and the J segment 0 bases; nucleotides outside the gene matches: 4. CDR3: CASSLLDRGSTNEKLFF. The CDR3 DNA reads TGTGCCAGCAGCTTACTCGACAGGGGGTCAACTAATGAAAAACTGTTTTTT. Complete variable domain (other parts from reference TRBV7-9 and TRBJ1-4): DTGVSQNPRHKITKRGQNVTFRCDPISEHNRLYWYRQTLGQGPEFLTYFQNEAQLEKSRLLSDRFSAERPKGSFSTLEIQRTEQGDSAMYLCASSLLDRGSTNEKLFFGSGTQLSVL.

This chain links TRBV7-2 with TRBJ2-3; the D gene is possibly TRBD1 (5 bases). The CDR3 contains 14 residues. V was cut by 3 bases and J by 5 bases, with 12 bases left in between. Per germline, CDR1 SGHTA and CDR2 FQGNSA. The CDR3 sequence is CASSFGPGLDTQYF. CDR3 nucleotide sequence: TGTGCCAGCAGCTTTGGTCCAGGGCTAGATACGCAGTATTTT.

This clonotype was detected many times. CDR3 sequence reads: CAISFARGSGTDTQYF. CDR3 DNA sequence: TGTGCCATCAGTTTTGCCAGGGGGTCGGGTACAGATACGCAGTATTTT. This chain uses TRBV10-3 with TRBJ2-3, with 7 bases lining up with TRBD1. Germline V gives CDR1 ENHRY, CDR2 SYGVKD. V was clipped by 5 bases and J by 3 bases; unmatched bases: 11. CDR3 length equals 16 residues.

This clonotype was found a few times. The V gene is TRBV7-9, the J gene TRBJ2-7; the D gene is possibly TRBD1 (5 bases). V lost 0 bases to trimming and J lost 12 bases, with 12 bases between them. Germline V gene lookup returns CDR1 SEHNR and CDR2 FQNEAQ (reference sequence). The CDR3 covers 12 residues. The CDR3 DNA is TGTGCCAGCAGCTTAGCGCAGGGCCAGTCGTACGTC. Encoded protein: CASSLAQGQSYV.

This clonotype occurred a few times. The chain is built from TRBV7-8 and TRBJ1-5; D possibly corresponds to TRBD1 (6 bases). V lost 2 bases to trimming and J lost 2 bases, with 7 bases between them. Per the germline V gene, CDR1 is SGHVS and CDR2 is FQNEAQ. The CDR3 is 14 residues long. CDR3 sequence: CASSLRTGNQPQHF. The DNA of the CDR3 is TGTGCCAGCAGCTTACGGACAGGCAATCAGCCCCAGCATTTT.

This clonotype has only a few counts. The gene calls are TRBV7-2 and TRBJ1-1; tentatively, D is TRBD1 (5 bases). Deletions cut 5 bases from V and 5 bases from J, with 12 bases between. There are 13 residues in the CDR3. The germline gives CDR1 SGHTA, CDR2 FQGNSA. The chain's CDR3 is CASSGRGGTEAFF. CDR3 in DNA: TGTGCCAGCAGCGGGCGGGGGGGGACTGAAGCTTTCTTT. Combining the CDR3 with reference TRBV7-2 and TRBJ1-1 gives the whole variable domain GAGVSQSPSNKVTEKGKDVELRCDPISGHTALYWYRQSLGQGLEFLIYFQGNSAPDKSGLPSDRFSAERTGGSVSTLTIQRTQQEDSAVYLCASSGRGGTEAFFGQGTRLTVV.

The chain couples TRBV6-1 to TRBJ2-7; 12 nucleotides align to TRBD2. Germline V lookup: CDR1 MNHNS, CDR2 SASEGT. CDR3 size: 16 residues. V lost 3 bases to trimming and J lost 4 bases; unmatched junction nucleotides: 7. The CDR3 DNA sequence: TGTGCCAGCAGTGAGCAACTAGCGGGAGGTTCTTACGAGCAGTACTTC. The encoded protein is CASSEQLAGGSYEQYF.

The chain links TRBV7-2 to TRBJ2-1; perhaps TRBD2 as D (5 bases). In germline, CDR1 is SGHTA, CDR2 FQGNSA. The CDR3 has 14 residues. Trimming pared 5 bases from V and 8 bases from J, leaving 16 bases between. The CDR3 spells CASSPTRDSDEQFF. The CDR3, as DNA: TGTGCCAGCAGCCCCACCCGTGATAGCGATGAGCAGTTCTTC.

The rearrangement uses TRBV3-1 and TRBJ2-7; D call uncertain. The CDR3 is 15 amino acids. The V gene lost 0 bases and the J gene lost 6 bases, with 15 bases spanning the gap. In germline, CDR1 is LGHDT, CDR2 YNNKEL (reference sequence). The CDR3 is CASSQDPRLICEQYF. The CDR3 DNA reads as TGTGCCAGCAGCCAAGATCCTCGCCTTATCTGCGAGCAGTACTTC.

In DNA, the CDR3 is TGTGCCAGCAGTCTCGATAGCGGGAGGTTCTACAATGAGCAGTTCTTC. Translating it yields CASSLDSGRFYNEQFF. The V call is TRBV6-2 or TRBV6-3, the J call TRBJ2-1; 10 bases line up with TRBD2. V was pared by 5 bases and J by 3 bases, with 7 bases of the junction left unmatched. CDR1 and CDR2 (germline): MNHEY, SVGEGT. This CDR3 has 16 amino acids.